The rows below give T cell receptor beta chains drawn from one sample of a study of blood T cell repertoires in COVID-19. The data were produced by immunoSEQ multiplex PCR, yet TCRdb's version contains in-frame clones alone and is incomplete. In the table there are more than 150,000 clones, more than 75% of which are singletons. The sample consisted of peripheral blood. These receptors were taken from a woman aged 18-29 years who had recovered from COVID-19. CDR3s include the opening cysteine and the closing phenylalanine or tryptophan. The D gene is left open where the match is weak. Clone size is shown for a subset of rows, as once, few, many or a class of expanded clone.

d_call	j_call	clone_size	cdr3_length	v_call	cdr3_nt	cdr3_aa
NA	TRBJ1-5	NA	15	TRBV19	TGTGCCAGTAATGAGTTCGTTAATAGCAATCAGCCCCAGCATTTT	CASNEFVNSNQPQHF
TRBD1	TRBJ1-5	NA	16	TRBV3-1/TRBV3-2	TGTGCCAGCAGCCAACCCTGGACAGGGTTCAGGCAGCCCCAGCATTTT	CASSQPWTGFRQPQHF
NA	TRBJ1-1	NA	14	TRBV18	TGTGCCAGCGCCAGGGTGACCGTGAACACTGAAGCTTTCTTT	CASARVTVNTEAFF
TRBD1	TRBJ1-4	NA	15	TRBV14	TGTGCCAGCAGCCGTCAACAGGGGGTCAATGAAAAACTGTTTTTT	CASSRQQGVNEKLFF
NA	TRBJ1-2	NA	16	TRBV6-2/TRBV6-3	TGTGCCAGCAGCCCTACCCGGACACCTCCTCTCGATGGCTACACCTTC	CASSPTRTPPLDGYTF
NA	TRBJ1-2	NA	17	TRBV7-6	TGTGCCAGCAGCTTAGGTTACGTTAACTCTGCTATCGATGGCTACACCTTC	CASSLGYVNSAIDGYTF
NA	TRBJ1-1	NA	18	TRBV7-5	TGTGTCAGAAGCTTAGATTTTTGGCTGGACAGGGTCAGAACTGAAGCTTTCTTT	CVRSLDFWLDRVRTEAFF
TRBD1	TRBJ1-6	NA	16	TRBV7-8	TGTGCCAGCAGCTTAGAACAGGGGGCGCAGATCTCACCCCTCCACTTT	CASSLEQGAQISPLHF
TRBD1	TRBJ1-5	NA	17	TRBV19	TGTGCCAGTAGACCGGGACAGGGGGGCCCAGGCAATCAGCCCCAGCATTTT	CASRPGQGGPGNQPQHF
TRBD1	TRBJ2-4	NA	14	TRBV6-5	TGTGCCAGCAGTTACGGACAGGGGGTCGGCATTCAGTACTTC	CASSYGQGVGIQYF
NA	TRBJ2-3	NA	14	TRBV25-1	TGTGCCAGCAGTGAATATTCCCTCACAGATACGCAGTATTTT	CASSEYSLTDTQYF
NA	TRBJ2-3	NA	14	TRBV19	TGTGCCAGTAGAACACCATCTAGCACAGATACGCAGTATTTT	CASRTPSSTDTQYF
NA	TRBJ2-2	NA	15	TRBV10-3	TGTGCCATCAGTGAGTCCACGAGTCAAACCGGGGAGCTGTTTTTT	CAISESTSQTGELFF
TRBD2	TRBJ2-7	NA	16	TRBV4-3	TGCGCCAGCAGCCAAGAAGCAGCGGGGGGGCGCTACGAGCAGTACTTC	CASSQEAAGGRYEQYF
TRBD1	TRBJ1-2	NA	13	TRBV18	TGTGCCAGCTCACCACCGACAGGGTATGGCTACACCTTC	CASSPPTGYGYTF
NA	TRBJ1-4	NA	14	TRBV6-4	TGTGCCAGCAGGGTGGCAGGCCTTAATGAAAAACTGTTTTTT	CASRVAGLNEKLFF
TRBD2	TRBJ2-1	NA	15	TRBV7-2	TGTGCCAGCAGCTTTACTAGCGGACCTTACAATGAGCAGTTCTTC	CASSFTSGPYNEQFF
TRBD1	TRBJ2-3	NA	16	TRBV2	TGTGCCAGCAGTGACCCCGGGACAGATTCGCCAGATACGCAGTATTTT	CASSDPGTDSPDTQYF
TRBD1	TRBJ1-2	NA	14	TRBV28	TGTGCCAGCAGTTCGCCGGGACAGGGCTATGGCTACACCTTC	CASSSPGQGYGYTF
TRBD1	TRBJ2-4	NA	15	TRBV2	TGTGCCAGCAGTGACGAGGGGGCAGGCAAAAACATTCAGTACTTC	CASSDEGAGKNIQYF
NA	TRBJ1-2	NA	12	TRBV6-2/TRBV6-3	TGTGCCAGCAGTTACTCGTCGTATGGCTACACCTTC	CASSYSSYGYTF
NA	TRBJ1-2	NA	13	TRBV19	TGTGCCAGTAGTATGAACGGAGGAGATGGCTACACCTTC	CASSMNGGDGYTF
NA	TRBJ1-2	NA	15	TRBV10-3	TGTGCCATCAGTGAGGCGGGAAGGGCTCGAAATGGCTACACCTTC	CAISEAGRARNGYTF
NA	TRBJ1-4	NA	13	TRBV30	TGTGCCTGGAGTTCGGGTATGAATGAAAAACTGTTTTTT	CAWSSGMNEKLFF
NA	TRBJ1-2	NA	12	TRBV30	TGTGCCCAACCCCGGGACTCCTATGGCTACACCTTC	CAQPRDSYGYTF
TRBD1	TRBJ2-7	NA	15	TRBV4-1	TGCGCCAGCAGCCAGGGCCCGGGACAGACTTACGAGCAGTACTTC	CASSQGPGQTYEQYF
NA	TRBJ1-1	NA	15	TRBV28	TGTGCCAGCAGGCCCCCGCCAGGGGAAATCGCTGAAGCTTTCTTT	CASRPPPGEIAEAFF
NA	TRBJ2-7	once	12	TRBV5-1	TGCGCCAGCAGCTTCAGGGGAAACGAGCAGTACTTC	CASSFRGNEQYF
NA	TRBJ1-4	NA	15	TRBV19	TGTGCCAGTAGTATAGTGTTACGGTCTAATGAAAAACTGTTTTTT	CASSIVLRSNEKLFF
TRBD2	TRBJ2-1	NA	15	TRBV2	TGTGCCAGCAGTGAAGGGACTAGCGGATACAATGAGCAGTTCTTC	CASSEGTSGYNEQFF
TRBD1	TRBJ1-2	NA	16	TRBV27	TGTGCCAGCAGTTCGGGACAGGCGGTCGCTAACTATGGCTACACCTTC	CASSSGQAVANYGYTF
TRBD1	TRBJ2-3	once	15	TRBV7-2	TGTGCCAGCAGCTTGACAGGGGCCCCAGGAGATACGCAGTATTTT	CASSLTGAPGDTQYF
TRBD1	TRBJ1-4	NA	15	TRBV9	TGTGCCAGCAGCTCCGGGACAGCTCTTAATGAAAAACTGTTTTTT	CASSSGTALNEKLFF
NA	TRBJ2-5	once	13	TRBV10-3	TGTGCCATCAGTGAGGGGGCCCAAGAGACCCAGTACTTC	CAISEGAQETQYF
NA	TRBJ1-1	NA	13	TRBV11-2	TGTGCCAGCAGCTTAGCAGGGGCTATTGTAGCTTTCTTT	CASSLAGAIVAFF
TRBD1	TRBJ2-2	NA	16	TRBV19	TGTGCCAGTAGTATCCGGACAGGGGGCATCACCGGGGAGCTGTTTTTT	CASSIRTGGITGELFF
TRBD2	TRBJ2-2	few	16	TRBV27	TGTGCCAGCAGTGCCGGGACTAGCGGGAGTGGCGGGGAGCTGTTTTTT	CASSAGTSGSGGELFF
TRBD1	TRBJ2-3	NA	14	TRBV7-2	TGTGCCAGCAGGCAGGGACAGGTGGTGGATACGCAGTATTTT	CASRQGQVVDTQYF
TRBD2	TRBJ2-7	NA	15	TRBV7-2	TGTGCCAGCAGCTTAGCCAGGGACTACCCCTACGAGCAGTACTTC	CASSLARDYPYEQYF
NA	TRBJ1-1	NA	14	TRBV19	TGTGCCAGTAGTATAGAAGGGCGAGGGTCTGAAGCTTTCTTT	CASSIEGRGSEAFF
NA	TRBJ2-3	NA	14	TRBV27	TGTGCCAGCAGTTTAGGCGGGAGCACAGATACGCAGTATTTT	CASSLGGSTDTQYF
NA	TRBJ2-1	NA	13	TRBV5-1	TGCGCCAGCACCAGGGGTGGGAACAATGAGCAGTTCTTC	CASTRGGNNEQFF
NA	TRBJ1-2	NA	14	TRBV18	TGTGCCAGCTCACCGCAGTCCGGGAACTATGGCTACACCTTC	CASSPQSGNYGYTF
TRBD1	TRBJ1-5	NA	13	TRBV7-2	TGTGCCAGCAGCTTGCAGGGGGATCAGCCCCAGCATTTT	CASSLQGDQPQHF
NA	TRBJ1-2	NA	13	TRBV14	TGTGCCAGCAGCCAAGGAGATGATTATGGCTACACCTTC	CASSQGDDYGYTF
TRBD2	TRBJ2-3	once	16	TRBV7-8	TGTGCCAGCAGCTTACCGGGAGGTGTCGGTACAGATACGCAGTATTTT	CASSLPGGVGTDTQYF
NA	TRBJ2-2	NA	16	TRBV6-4	TGTGCCAGCAGTGACATAGGGGCCAGTAACACCGGGGAGCTGTTTTTT	CASSDIGASNTGELFF
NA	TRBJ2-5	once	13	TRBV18	TGTGCCAGCTCACCGAAAGCGGCAGAGACCCAGTACTTC	CASSPKAAETQYF
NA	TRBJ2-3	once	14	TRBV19	TGTGCCAGTAGTAGGTCCTACGATACAGATACGCAGTATTTT	CASSRSYDTDTQYF
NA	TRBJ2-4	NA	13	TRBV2	TGTGCCAGCACGCAGGATTCCAAAAACATTCAGTACTTC	CASTQDSKNIQYF
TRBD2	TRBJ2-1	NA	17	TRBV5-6	TGTGCCAGCAGCTTGGATGGCGGGGGGGCCCCCTACAATGAGCAGTTCTTC	CASSLDGGGAPYNEQFF
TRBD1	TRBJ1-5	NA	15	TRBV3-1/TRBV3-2	TGTGCCAGCAGCCCCAGGGGGGACGGAAATCAGCCCCAGCATTTT	CASSPRGDGNQPQHF
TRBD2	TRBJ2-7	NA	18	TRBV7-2	TGTGCCAGCAGCATCCTCAAGAGGGGGACTAGCGGGCCCTACGAGCAGTACTTC	CASSILKRGTSGPYEQYF
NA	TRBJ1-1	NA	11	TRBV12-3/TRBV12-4	TGTGCCAGCAGGGACTTGAGAGAAGCTTTCTTT	CASRDLREAFF
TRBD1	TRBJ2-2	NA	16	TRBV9	TGTGCCAGCAGCGTAGAAACAGGGGGCGCGGGCGGGGAGCTGTTTTTT	CASSVETGGAGGELFF
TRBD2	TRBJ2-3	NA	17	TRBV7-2	TGTGCCAGCACCGAACCCCCCCTAGCGGGGGTCACAGATACGCAGTATTTT	CASTEPPLAGVTDTQYF
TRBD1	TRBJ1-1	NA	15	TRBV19	TGTGCCAGTAGTCGCAACAGGGGTGGGGGCACTGAAGCTTTCTTT	CASSRNRGGGTEAFF
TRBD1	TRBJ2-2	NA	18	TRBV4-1	TGCGCCAGCAGCCAAGGACCACAGGGGGTAGTTAACACCGGGGAGCTGTTTTTT	CASSQGPQGVVNTGELFF
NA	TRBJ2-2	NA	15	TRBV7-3	TGTGCCAGCAGCTTTAGCGGCGCGAACACCGGGGAGCTGTTTTTT	CASSFSGANTGELFF